The rows below give T cell receptor beta chains drawn from one sample of a study of blood T cell repertoires in COVID-19. The method was immunoSEQ multiplex PCR; TCRdb's version includes in-frame clones alone and lacks a portion of them. The sample records about 160,000 clones, more than 70% being singletons. What was sequenced was PBMCs or T cells enriched from blood (not recorded which). The receptors derive from a man aged 55 to 69 who had recovered from COVID-19. CDR3s include the opening cysteine and the closing phenylalanine or tryptophan. The size entry is marked missing in some rows and otherwise reads once, few, many or a size class.

J | length | size | V | CDR3
TRBJ1-2 | 15 | NA | TRBV28 | CASSKDRGLGYGYTF
TRBJ1-5 | 15 | once | TRBV28 | CASSSGTGGVQPQHF
TRBJ2-7 | 14 | NA | TRBV28 | CASTYRDRLTEQYF
TRBJ1-1 | 15 | NA | TRBV28 | CASSFGDRAVTEAFF
TRBJ1-2 | 12 | NA | TRBV9 | CASSAGVWGYTF
TRBJ2-5 | 19 | once | TRBV6-2/TRBV6-3 | CASSYSPISFRDSQETQYF
TRBJ1-3 | 15 | NA | TRBV30 | CAWSPPWSSGNTIYF
TRBJ1-2 | 14 | NA | TRBV3-1/TRBV3-2 | CASSPAGINYGYTF
TRBJ2-3 | 16 | NA | TRBV2 | CASRAPGLGGKDTQYF
TRBJ2-3 | 17 | NA | TRBV10-3 | CAISEKRPGQGVDTQYF
TRBJ2-1 | 15 | NA | TRBV7-2 | CASSSGAGGVNEQFF
TRBJ2-4 | 16 | NA | TRBV27 | CASSSTGGPAKNIQYF
TRBJ2-1 | 15 | NA | TRBV28 | CASSLFRTLYNEQFF
TRBJ2-2 | 15 | NA | TRBV6-6 | CASSLGLADTGELFF
TRBJ1-1 | 12 | NA | TRBV25-1 | CASKWEDTEAFF
TRBJ2-1 | 13 | NA | TRBV28 | CASTTSGRSEQFF
TRBJ2-1 | 17 | NA | TRBV4-2 | CASSHPRGQVTYNEQFF
TRBJ1-5 | 17 | NA | TRBV21-1 | CASSKEKGLISGQPQHF
TRBJ2-2 | 13 | NA | TRBV28 | CAASGGSRGELFF
TRBJ2-7 | 15 | NA | TRBV10-3 | CAISGRGGGPYEQYF
TRBJ1-1 | 14 | few | TRBV3-1/TRBV3-2 | CASSLDTQGTEAFF